The source of this T cell receptor beta chain is a study of CD8 T cells in ankylosing spondylitis. Points from the study as a whole: Typical of ankylosing spondylitis blood, it appeared, was a TCR beta motif of eight highly homologous variants. Clones linked to disease, bearing a CD8+ phenotype, were relatively rare in peripheral blood.

Library preparation for TCR beta used quantitative 5'-RACE with molecular barcodes. One entry per CDR3 protein results from TCRdb running MiXCR on the 5' RACE reads. The data contain some 270,000 distinct CDR3 sequences, more than 25% of them singletons. This clonotype was detected once. Its antigen remains unidentified. This CDR3 is built from 15 residues. Deletions cut 0 bases from V and 8 bases from J, with 16 bases between. Germline V CDR1 and CDR2: DFQATT, SNEGSKA (reference sequence). The sample consisted of blood, either unsorted or a sorted T cell fraction (not recorded which). The chain combines TRBV20-1 with TRBJ1-4; a weak D match, TRBD1 (5 bases). The source of this sequence is a male donor with ankylosing spondylitis or in good health (not recorded which). In DNA, the CDR3 is TGCAGTGCTAGAGATCGAATCAGGGCAGGCGAAAAACTGTTTTTT. Its translation: CSARDRIRAGEKLFF.